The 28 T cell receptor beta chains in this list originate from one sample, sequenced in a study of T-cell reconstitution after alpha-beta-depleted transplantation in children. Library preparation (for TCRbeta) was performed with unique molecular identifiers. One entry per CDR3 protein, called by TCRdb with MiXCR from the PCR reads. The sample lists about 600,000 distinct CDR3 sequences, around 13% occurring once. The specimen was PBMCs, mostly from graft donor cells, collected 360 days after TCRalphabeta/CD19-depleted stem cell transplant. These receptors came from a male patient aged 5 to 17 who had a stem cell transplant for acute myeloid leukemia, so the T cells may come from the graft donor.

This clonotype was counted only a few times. CDR3 loop: CSARPRDRGPQGPYEQYF. The CDR3 nucleotides are TGCAGTGCTAGACCCCGGGACAGGGGACCCCAGGGGCCTTACGAGCAGTACTTC. V is TRBV20-1 and J is TRBJ2-7; 10 positions match TRBD1. This CDR3 has 18 residues. The germline V gene has CDR1 DFQATT and CDR2 SNEGSKA (reference sequence). V lost 2 bases to trimming and J lost 4 bases; unmatched junction nucleotides: 17.

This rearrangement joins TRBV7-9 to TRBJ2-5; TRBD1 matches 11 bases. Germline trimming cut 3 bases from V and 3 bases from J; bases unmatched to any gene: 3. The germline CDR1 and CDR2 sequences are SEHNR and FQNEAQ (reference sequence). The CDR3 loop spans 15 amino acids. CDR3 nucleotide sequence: TGTGCCAGCAGCTTTCGGACAGGGGGCGAAGAGACCCAGTACTTC. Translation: CASSFRTGGEETQYF.

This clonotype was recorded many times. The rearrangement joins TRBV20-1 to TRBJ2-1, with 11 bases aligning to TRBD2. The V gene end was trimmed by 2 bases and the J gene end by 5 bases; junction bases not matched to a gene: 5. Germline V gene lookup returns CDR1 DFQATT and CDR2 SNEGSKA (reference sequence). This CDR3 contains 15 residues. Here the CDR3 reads CSARSGTSGNNEQFF. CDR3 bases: TGCAGTGCTAGATCCGGGACTAGCGGCAACAATGAGCAGTTCTTC.

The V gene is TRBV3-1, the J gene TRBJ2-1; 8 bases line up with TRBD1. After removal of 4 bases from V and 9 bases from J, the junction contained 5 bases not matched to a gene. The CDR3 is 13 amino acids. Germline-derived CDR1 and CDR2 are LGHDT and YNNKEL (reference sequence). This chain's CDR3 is CASSPRQGFEQFF. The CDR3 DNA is TGTGCCAGCAGCCCTCGACAGGGGTTTGAGCAGTTCTTC.

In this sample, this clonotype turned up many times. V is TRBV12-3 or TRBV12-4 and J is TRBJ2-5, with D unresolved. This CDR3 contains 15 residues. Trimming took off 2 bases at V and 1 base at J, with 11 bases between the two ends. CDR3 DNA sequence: TGTGCCAGCAGTTTACAGGTGTCAGGCCAAGAGACCCAGTACTTC. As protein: CASSLQVSGQETQYF.

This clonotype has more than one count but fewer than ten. The DNA for the CDR3 is TGTGCCAGCAGAGATCCTGGGGGGGAGGACTCCTACGAGCAGTACTTC. Protein sequence: CASRDPGGEDSYEQYF. The chain couples TRBV25-1 to TRBJ2-7; TRBD2 agrees at 7 bases. This CDR3 is 16 amino acids long. The V gene end was trimmed by 6 bases and the J gene end by 0 bases; junction bases not matched to a gene: 11. CDR1 is MGHDK, CDR2 SYGVNS, per germline.

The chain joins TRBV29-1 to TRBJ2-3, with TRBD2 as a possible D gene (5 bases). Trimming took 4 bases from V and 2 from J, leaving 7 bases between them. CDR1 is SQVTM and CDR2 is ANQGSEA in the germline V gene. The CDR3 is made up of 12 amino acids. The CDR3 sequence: CSVGLATDTQYF. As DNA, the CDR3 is TGCAGCGTTGGCCTAGCCACAGATACGCAGTATTTT.

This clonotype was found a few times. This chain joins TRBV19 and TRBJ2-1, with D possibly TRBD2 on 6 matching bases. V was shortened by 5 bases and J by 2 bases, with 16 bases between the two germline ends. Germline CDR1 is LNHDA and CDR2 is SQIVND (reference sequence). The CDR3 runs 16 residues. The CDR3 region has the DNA TGTGCCAGTAGTTTCTCGACTAGTTTAGCCTACAATGAGCAGTTCTTC. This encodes CASSFSTSLAYNEQFF.

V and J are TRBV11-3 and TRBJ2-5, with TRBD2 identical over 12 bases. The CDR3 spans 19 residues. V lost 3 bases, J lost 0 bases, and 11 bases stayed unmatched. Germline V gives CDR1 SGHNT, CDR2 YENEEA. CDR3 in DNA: TGTGCCAGCAGCTTTGGCGGGGCTCTAGCGGGAGGGTACCAAGAGACCCAGTACTTC. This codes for CASSFGGALAGGYQETQYF.

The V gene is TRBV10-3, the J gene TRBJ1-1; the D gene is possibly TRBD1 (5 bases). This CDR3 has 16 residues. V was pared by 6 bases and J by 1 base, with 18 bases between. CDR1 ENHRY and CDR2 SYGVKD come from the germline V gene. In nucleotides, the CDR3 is TGTGCCATCAGGAAGGGGCAGGGAGACAGGAACACTGAAGCTTTCTTT. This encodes CAIRKGQGDRNTEAFF.

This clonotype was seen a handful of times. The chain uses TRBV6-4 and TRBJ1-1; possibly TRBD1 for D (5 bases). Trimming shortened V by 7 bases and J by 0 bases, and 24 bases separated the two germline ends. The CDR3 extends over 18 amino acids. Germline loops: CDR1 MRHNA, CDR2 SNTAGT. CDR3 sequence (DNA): TGTGCCAGCATCGTCAATGGGGCCCCAGAACCCATGAACACTGAAGCTTTCTTT. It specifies CASIVNGAPEPMNTEAFF.

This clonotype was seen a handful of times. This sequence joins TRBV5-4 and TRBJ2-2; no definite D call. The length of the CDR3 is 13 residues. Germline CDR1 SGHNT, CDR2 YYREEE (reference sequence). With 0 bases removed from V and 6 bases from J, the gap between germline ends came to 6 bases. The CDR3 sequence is CASSLGDPGELFF. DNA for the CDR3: TGTGCCAGCAGCTTGGGGGATCCCGGGGAGCTGTTTTTT.

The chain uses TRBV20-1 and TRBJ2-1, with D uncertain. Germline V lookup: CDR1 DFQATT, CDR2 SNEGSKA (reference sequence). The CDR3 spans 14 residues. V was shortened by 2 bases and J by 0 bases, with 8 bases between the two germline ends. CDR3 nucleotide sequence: TGCAGTGCTAGATTTCCGAGCTCCTACAATGAGCAGTTCTTC. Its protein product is CSARFPSSYNEQFF.

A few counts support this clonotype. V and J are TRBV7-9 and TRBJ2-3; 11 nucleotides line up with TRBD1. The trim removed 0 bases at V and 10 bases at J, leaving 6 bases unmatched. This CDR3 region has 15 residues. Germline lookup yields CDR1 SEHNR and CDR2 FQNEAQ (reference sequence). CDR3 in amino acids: CASSLAGQGAEAQYF. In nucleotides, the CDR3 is TGTGCCAGCAGCTTAGCAGGACAGGGGGCCGAGGCGCAGTATTTT.

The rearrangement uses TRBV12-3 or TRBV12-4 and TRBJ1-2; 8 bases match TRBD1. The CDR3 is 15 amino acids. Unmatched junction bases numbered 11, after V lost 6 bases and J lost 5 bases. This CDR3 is CASSPTGQGSYGYTF. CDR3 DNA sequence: TGTGCCAGCAGCCCCACTGGACAGGGTTCTTATGGCTACACCTTC.

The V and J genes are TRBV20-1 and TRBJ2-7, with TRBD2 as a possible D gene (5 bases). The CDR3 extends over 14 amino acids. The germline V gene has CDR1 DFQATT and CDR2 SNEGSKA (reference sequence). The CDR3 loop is CSNSRGRASYEQYF. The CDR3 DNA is TGCAGCAACTCCCGTGGGCGGGCCTCCTACGAGCAGTACTTC.

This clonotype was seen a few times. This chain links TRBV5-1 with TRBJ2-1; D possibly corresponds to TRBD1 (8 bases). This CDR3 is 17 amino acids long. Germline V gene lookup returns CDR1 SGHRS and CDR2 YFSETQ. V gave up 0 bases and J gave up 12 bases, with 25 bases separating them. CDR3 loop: CASSLGSAGQATSRQFF. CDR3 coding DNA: TGCGCCAGCAGCTTGGGTTCTGCGGGACAGGCGACTAGCAGGCAGTTCTTC.

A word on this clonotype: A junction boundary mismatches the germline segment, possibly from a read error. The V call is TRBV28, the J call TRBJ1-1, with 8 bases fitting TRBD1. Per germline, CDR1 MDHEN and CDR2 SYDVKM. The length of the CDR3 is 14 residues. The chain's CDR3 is CASSMTQGGLLIVF. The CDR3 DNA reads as TGTGCCAGCAGTATGACACAGGGGGGGCTGTTGATTGTCTTT.

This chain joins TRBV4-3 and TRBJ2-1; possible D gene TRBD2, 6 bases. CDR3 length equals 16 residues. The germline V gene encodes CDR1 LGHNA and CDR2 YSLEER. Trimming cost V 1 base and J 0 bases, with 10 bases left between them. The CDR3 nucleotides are TGCGCCAGCAGCCAAGGGGCGGGGCCCTCCTACAATGAGCAGTTCTTC. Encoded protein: CASSQGAGPSYNEQFF.

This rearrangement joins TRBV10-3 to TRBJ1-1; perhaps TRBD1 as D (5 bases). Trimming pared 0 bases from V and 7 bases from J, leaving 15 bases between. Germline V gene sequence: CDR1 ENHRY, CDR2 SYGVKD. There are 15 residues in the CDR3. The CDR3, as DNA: TGTGCCATCAGTGAGTCGGCAGGGAGTGTAGGTGAAGCTTTCTTT. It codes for CAISESAGSVGEAFF.

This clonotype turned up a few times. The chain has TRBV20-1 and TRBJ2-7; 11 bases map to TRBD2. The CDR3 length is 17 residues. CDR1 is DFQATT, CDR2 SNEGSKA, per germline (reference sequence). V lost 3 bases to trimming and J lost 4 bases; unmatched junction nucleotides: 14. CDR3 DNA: TGCAGTGCTAGTGGAACTAGCGGGAGCGCTCCTTCTTACGAGCAGTACTTC. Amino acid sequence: CSASGTSGSAPSYEQYF.

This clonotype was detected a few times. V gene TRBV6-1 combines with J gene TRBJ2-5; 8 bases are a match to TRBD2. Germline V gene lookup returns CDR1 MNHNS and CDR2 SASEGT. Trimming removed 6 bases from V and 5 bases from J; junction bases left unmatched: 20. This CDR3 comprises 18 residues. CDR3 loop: CASSPRPLAAKLGETQYF. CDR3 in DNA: TGTGCCAGCAGCCCTCGACCACTAGCGGCAAAGTTGGGGGAGACCCAGTACTTC.

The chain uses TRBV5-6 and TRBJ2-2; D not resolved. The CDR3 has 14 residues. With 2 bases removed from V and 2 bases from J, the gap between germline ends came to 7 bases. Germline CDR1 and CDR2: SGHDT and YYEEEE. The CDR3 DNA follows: TGTGCCAGCAGCTTAATGGGAAACACCGGGGAGCTGTTTTTT. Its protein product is CASSLMGNTGELFF.

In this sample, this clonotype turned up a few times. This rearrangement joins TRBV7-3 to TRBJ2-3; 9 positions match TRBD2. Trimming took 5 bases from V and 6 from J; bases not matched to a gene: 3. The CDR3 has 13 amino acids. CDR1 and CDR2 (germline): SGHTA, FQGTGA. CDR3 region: CASSHGLADTQYF. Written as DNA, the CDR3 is TGTGCCAGCAGCCACGGACTAGCGGATACGCAGTATTTT.

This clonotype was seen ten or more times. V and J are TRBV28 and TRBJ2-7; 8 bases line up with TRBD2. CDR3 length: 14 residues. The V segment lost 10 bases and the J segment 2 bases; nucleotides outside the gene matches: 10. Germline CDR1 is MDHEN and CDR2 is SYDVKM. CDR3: CANLTGLEAYEQYF. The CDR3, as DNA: TGTGCCAACCTGACGGGACTAGAGGCCTACGAGCAGTACTTC.

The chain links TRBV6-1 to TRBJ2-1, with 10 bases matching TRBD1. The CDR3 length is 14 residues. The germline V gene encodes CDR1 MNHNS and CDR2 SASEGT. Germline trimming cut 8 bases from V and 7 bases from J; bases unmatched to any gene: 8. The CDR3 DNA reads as TGTGCCAGCGGGGACAGGGGACGGCGGAATGAGCAGTTCTTC. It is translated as CASGDRGRRNEQFF.

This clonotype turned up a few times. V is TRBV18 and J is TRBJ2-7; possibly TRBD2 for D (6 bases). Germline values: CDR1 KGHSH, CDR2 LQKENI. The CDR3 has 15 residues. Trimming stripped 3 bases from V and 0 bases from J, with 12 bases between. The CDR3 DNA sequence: TGTGCCAGCTCACCTGGGACTGAAAGCTCCTACGAGCAGTACTTC. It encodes CASSPGTESSYEQYF.

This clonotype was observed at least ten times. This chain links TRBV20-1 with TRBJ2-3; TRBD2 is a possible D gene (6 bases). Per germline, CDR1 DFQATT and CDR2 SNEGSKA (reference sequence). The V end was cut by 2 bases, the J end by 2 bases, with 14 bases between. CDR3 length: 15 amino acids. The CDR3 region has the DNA TGCAGTGCTAGAAGTAGCGGACTCTTCACAGATACGCAGTATTTT. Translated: CSARSSGLFTDTQYF.